This section outlines one TCR beta chain sequence together with its context. TCRdb redid the calling of the 5' RACE reads with MiXCR, one entry per CDR3 protein. The repertoire holds some 25,000 distinct CDR3 sequences, with around 4.7% as singletons. The time point was: sample taken at primary tumor resection. The donor group consisted of 55 to 85 patients who had untreated, early-stage non-small cell lung cancer. No cells were sorted before sequencing. The whole RNA sequenced was extracted from tumor, nontumor lung or frozen PBMC. The data originate from a study of spatial heterogeneity in lung cancer. Turning to the study itself: Each distinct TCR and UMI combination averaged more than ten appearances in raw reads.

V shed 1 base and J shed 4 bases, with 14 bases lying between them. The germline gives CDR1 DFQATT, CDR2 SNEGSKA (reference sequence). This CDR3 is 15 amino acids long. Sequenced here: PBMCs, sampled at surgery. The genes are TRBV20-1 and TRBJ1-5, with D possibly being TRBD1 (5 bases). The clonotype was recovered from a male donor with early-stage non-small cell lung cancer. Here the CDR3 DNA reads TGCAGTGCTAGAGTTGACGCGACAGATAATCAGCCCCAGCATTTT. It is translated as CSARVDATDNQPQHF.